The 16 T cell receptor beta chains listed next were all sequenced from one sample in a study of T-cell memory formation after mild COVID-19. Using its own MiXCR run on the 5' RACE reads, TCRdb lists one record per CDR3 protein. The sample contains 280,000 or so distinct CDR3 sequences, roughly 18% of which appear only once. The sequenced material came from PBMCs or a T cell subset sorted from them (not recorded which). Source of these receptors: a man aged 18 to 30 who had mild COVID-19 (a few samples of this study predate the infection). Cell type and time point are not known.

This clonotype showed up just a few times. The chain carries TRBV19 and TRBJ2-4; D remains ambiguous. Trimming shortened V by 5 bases and J by 7 bases, and 15 bases separated the two germline ends. CDR3 length equals 14 residues. Germline V CDR1 and CDR2: LNHDA, SQIVND (reference sequence). The CDR3 loop is CASSPFVGMNIQYF. The CDR3 bases are TGTGCCAGTAGTCCATTCGTTGGTATGAACATTCAGTACTTC.

This clonotype came up a few times. The chain couples TRBV14 to TRBJ2-3, with 8 bases identical to TRBD1. The V gene's germline CDR1 is SGHDN and CDR2 FVKESK. Trimming cost V 4 bases and J 4 bases; bases outside gene matches: 7. This CDR3 is 15 amino acids long. CDR3 sequence (DNA): TGTGCCAGCAGCCGTTCAGGGGGCAAGGCAGATACGCAGTATTTT. Its translation: CASSRSGGKADTQYF.

This clonotype has just a few counts. The genes are TRBV7-6 and TRBJ1-2; no firm D call. V lost 5 bases and J 5 bases, leaving 12 bases between the germline ends. The CDR3 is 13 residues long. Germline lookup yields CDR1 SGHVS and CDR2 FNYEAQ. The CDR3 reads CASSPRGEYGYTF. The CDR3 nucleotides read TGTGCCAGCAGCCCACGTGGGGAATATGGCTACACCTTC.

The chain recombines TRBV20-1 with TRBJ2-1, with TRBD2 matching over 10 bases. Trimming took 5 bases from V and 5 from J; bases not matched to a gene: 6. The CDR3 has 14 amino acids. CDR1 is DFQATT and CDR2 is SNEGSKA in the germline V gene (reference sequence). The CDR3 DNA follows: TGCAGTGCTGACCGGACTAGCGGCAACAATGAGCAGTTCTTC. This translates into CSADRTSGNNEQFF.

This clonotype appeared a few times. The rearrangement joins TRBV7-8 to TRBJ2-1; 8 bases align to TRBD2. V lost 2 bases, J lost 6 bases, and 6 bases stayed unmatched. CDR1 and CDR2 (germline): SGHVS, FQNEAQ. This CDR3 has 15 residues. The CDR3 nucleotides read TGTGCCAGCAGCTTAATAAGCGGGGGATTCAATGAGCAGTTCTTC. Encoded protein: CASSLISGGFNEQFF. Full variable domain (rest looked up from reference TRBV7-8 and TRBJ2-1): GAGVSQSPRYKVAKRGQDVALRCDPISGHVSLFWYQQALGQGPEFLTYFQNEAQLDKSGLPSDRFFAERPEGSVSTLKIQRTQQEDSAVYLCASSLISGGFNEQFFGPGTRLTVL.

This clonotype was seen many times. The J gene is TRBJ1-6, the V gene TRBV7-2; the D gene is possibly TRBD1 (6 bases). The germline V and J ends were trimmed by 4 bases and 4 bases, with 8 bases remaining between them. The V gene's germline CDR1 is SGHTA and CDR2 FQGNSA. The length of the CDR3 is 14 residues. The CDR3 is CASSSGQYNSPLHF. CDR3 sequence (DNA): TGTGCCAGCAGCTCTGGACAGTATAATTCACCCCTCCACTTT. Full variable domain (remainder filled in from reference TRBV7-2 and TRBJ1-6): GAGVSQSPSNKVTEKGKDVELRCDPISGHTALYWYRQSLGQGLEFLIYFQGNSAPDKSGLPSDRFSAERTGGSVSTLTIQRTQQEDSAVYLCASSSGQYNSPLHFGNGTRLTVT.

This clonotype was observed a handful of times. V gene TRBV6-5 combines with J gene TRBJ2-3; 10 nucleotides match TRBD2. Per germline, CDR1 MNHEY and CDR2 SVGAGI. CDR3 length: 19 amino acids. With 3 bases clipped from V and 0 bases from J, the junction kept 12 bases outside the gene matches. CDR3 bases: TGTGCCAGCAGTTATAGTGGGGCTAGCGGGGGCCGAAGCACAGATACGCAGTATTTT. Translation gives CASSYSGASGGRSTDTQYF.

The J gene is TRBJ2-3, the V gene TRBV15; 10 positions agree with TRBD2. The ends lost 0 bases at V and 0 bases at J; junction bases unmatched: 9. Per the germline V gene, CDR1 is LNHNV and CDR2 is YYDKDF (reference sequence). There are 19 residues in the CDR3. The CDR3 is CATSRDQERGGRSTDTQYF. DNA of the CDR3: TGTGCCACCAGCAGAGATCAGGAGCGGGGGGGCCGGAGCACAGATACGCAGTATTTT.

The gene calls are TRBV5-1 and TRBJ1-1, with D hard to call. The CDR3 sequence is 14 residues long. V lost 0 bases to trimming and J lost 8 bases, with 14 bases between them. Germline lookup yields CDR1 SGHRS and CDR2 YFSETQ. The CDR3, as DNA: TGCGCCAGCAGCTTGGTACGCAGCTCTGAGGAAGCTTTCTTT. This translates into CASSLVRSSEEAFF.

A few counts support this clonotype. The J gene is TRBJ2-2, the V gene TRBV5-1; TRBD2 matches 11 bases. The V and J ends lost 2 bases and 2 bases, in that order; junction bases with no gene match: 5. The CDR3 length is 17 residues. The germline gives CDR1 SGHRS, CDR2 YFSETQ. CDR3 coding DNA: TGCGCCAGCAGCTTCCTAGCGGGGGGTCTTAACACCGGGGAGCTGTTTTTT. This translates into CASSFLAGGLNTGELFF.

This clonotype was found a few times. The chain employs TRBV6-6 and TRBJ1-2; D not certain. The V end was cut by 6 bases, the J end by 7 bases, with 15 bases between. The CDR3 extends over 13 amino acids. CDR1 MNHNY and CDR2 SVGAGI come from the germline V gene (reference sequence). This CDR3 is CASRGNLAGGYTF. DNA of the CDR3: TGTGCCAGCAGGGGGAACCTAGCAGGTGGCTACACCTTC.

V is TRBV20-1 and J is TRBJ1-4, with 8 bases lining up with TRBD1. The CDR3 contains 13 residues. Germline assignment: CDR1 DFQATT and CDR2 SNEGSKA (reference sequence). With 0 bases clipped from V and 7 bases from J, the junction kept 1 base outside the gene matches. As DNA, the CDR3 is TGCAGTGCTAGAGAGACAGGGGCTGAAAAACTGTTTTTT. This encodes CSARETGAEKLFF.

Written as DNA, the CDR3 is TGTGCCAGCAGTGGGTTGCAGGGGACTGAAGCTTTCTTT. This translates into CASSGLQGTEAFF. V usage is TRBV25-1 and J usage is TRBJ1-1; D possibly corresponds to TRBD1 (6 bases). This CDR3 spans 13 amino acids. Trimming took 4 bases from V and 5 from J, leaving 11 bases between them. Germline V CDR1 and CDR2: MGHDK, SYGVNS.

This clonotype was found a few times. CDR3 region: CASSEVGTGDYEQYF. The DNA of the CDR3 is TGTGCCAGCAGTGAAGTTGGGACAGGGGACTACGAGCAGTACTTC. The chain combines TRBV6-1 with TRBJ2-7; 10 positions match TRBD1. CDR1 is MNHNS, CDR2 SASEGT, per germline. V lost 1 base to trimming and J lost 3 bases; unmatched junction nucleotides: 3. The CDR3 has 15 amino acids.

V usage is TRBV15 and J usage is TRBJ1-5, with TRBD1 as a possible D gene (5 bases). Deletions cut 0 bases from V and 5 bases from J, with 17 bases between. The CDR3 is 17 amino acids. Germline loops: CDR1 LNHNV, CDR2 YYDKDF (reference sequence). DNA of the CDR3: TGTGCCACCAGCAGAGATCAGAACCAGGGTGGGGATCAGCCCCAGCATTTT. Residues: CATSRDQNQGGDQPQHF.

This clonotype was seen a handful of times. The V and J genes are TRBV5-1 and TRBJ1-1, with D uncertain. The CDR3 has 15 amino acids. Germline V gives CDR1 SGHRS, CDR2 YFSETQ. Trimming took 0 bases from V and 0 from J, leaving 9 bases between them. CDR3 nucleotides: TGCGCCAGCAGCTTGGCCGTGTCGGTGAACACTGAAGCTTTCTTT. Amino acid sequence: CASSLAVSVNTEAFF.